The source of this T cell receptor (beta chain) is a study of T cells after yellow fever vaccination. TCR cDNA, made by 5'RACE template switching, carried an added universal primer site and UMIs. Using its own MiXCR run on the 5' RACE reads, TCRdb lists one record per CDR3 protein. This sample has some 120,000 distinct CDR3 sequences; 8.9% occur once, and the top ten carry approximately 37%. V shed 4 bases and J shed 5 bases, with 13 bases lying between them. In germline, CDR1 is SGHDT, CDR2 YYEEEE. The CDR3 length is 14 residues. About this clonotype: Its antigen is currently unknown.

Findings and limits, study-wide: Most clones from primary vaccination resurfaced after the booster (around 95% CD4, over 85% CD8).

The chain has TRBV5-6 and TRBJ2-1; TRBD2 might be the D (7 bases). The source of this sequence is a man aged 18 to 30 who received the YFV17D yellow fever vaccine. Sequences were derived from CD8+ T cells sorted from PBMCs, sampled on the day of the yellow fever booster vaccination. CDR3 amino acids: CASSPGGPHNEQFF. The CDR3 coding sequence is TGTGCCAGCAGCCCCGGGGGGCCCCACAATGAGCAGTTCTTC.